Listed below are T cell receptor beta chains from one sample, sequenced in a study of radiation and T cells in renal cell carcinoma. Sequenced by immunoSEQ multiplex PCR; TCRdb stores in-frame clones only, minus some. The sample holds about 77,000 clones, roughly 80% seen once. Material: blood, obtained from a patient whose treatment included radiotherapy and nephrectomy. The receptor set was obtained from an older woman with renal cell carcinoma. The CDR3 runs from the conserved cysteine through the conserved F or W. Each record gives: V gene, D gene, clone size, J gene, CDR3 protein, CDR3 DNA. D genes are given only for firm matches. Expanded clones are given a class, and other clones once, few, many or no size at all.

TRBV28	-	-	TRBJ2-1	CASSFRSSYNEQFF	TGTGCCAGCAGTTTCCGGAGCTCCTACAATGAGCAGTTCTTC
TRBV5-5	-	-	TRBJ1-1	CASSPGWTANTEAFF	TGTGCCAGCAGCCCTGGTTGGACGGCGAACACTGAAGCTTTCTTT
TRBV27	-	many	TRBJ1-3	CASSLGYGSGNTIYF	TGTGCCAGCAGTTTAGGGTACGGTTCTGGAAACACCATATATTTT
TRBV27	TRBD2	once	TRBJ2-5	CASSLSLLAGQETQYF	TGTGCCAGCAGTTTATCGCTACTAGCGGGACAAGAGACCCAGTACTTC
TRBV29-1	-	once	TRBJ2-5	CSVSGGEPSETQYF	TGCAGCGTTTCCGGGGGCGAGCCTTCGGAGACCCAGTACTTC
TRBV28	-	-	TRBJ2-7	CASSLYFLGTFYEQYF	TGTGCCAGCAGTTTATATTTTCTAGGGACATTCTACGAGCAGTACTTC
TRBV5-4	TRBD2	-	TRBJ2-7	CASSRGSSGGIYEQYF	TGTGCCAGCAGCCGGGGCTCTAGCGGGGGGATTTACGAGCAGTACTTC
TRBV6-5	-	-	TRBJ1-1	CASSYGGSEAFF	TGTGCCAGCAGTTACGGGGGGAGCGAAGCTTTCTTT
TRBV9	-	-	TRBJ2-5	CASSVAPDTETQYF	TGTGCCAGCAGCGTAGCCCCGGACACAGAGACCCAGTACTTC
TRBV7-6	-	-	TRBJ1-6	CASSLVGSSYNSPLHF	TGTGCCAGCAGCTTAGTCGGGAGCTCCTATAATTCACCCCTCCACTTT
TRBV10-1	TRBD1	-	TRBJ2-7	CASSERGTGFNPYEQYF	TGCGCCAGCAGTGAGCGAGGGACAGGTTTTAACCCCTACGAGCAGTACTTC
TRBV2	-	-	TRBJ1-2	CASSEEQGSYGYTF	TGTGCCAGCAGTGAAGAGCAGGGGAGCTATGGCTACACCTTC
TRBV7-7	-	-	TRBJ2-7	CASSRAEGYEQYF	TGTGCTAGCAGCCGGGCCGAGGGATACGAGCAGTACTTC
TRBV9	TRBD2	-	TRBJ2-3	CASSPGGRDTQYF	TGTGCCAGCAGCCCAGGCGGGAGGGATACGCAGTATTTT
TRBV5-1	-	few	TRBJ1-1	CASSFQENTEAFF	TGCGCCAGCAGCTTTCAAGAGAACACTGAAGCTTTCTTT
TRBV2	-	-	TRBJ1-1	CASSEAPGRGGGEAFF	TGTGCCAGCAGTGAAGCGCCAGGACGGGGCGGCGGTGAAGCTTTCTTT
TRBV18	-	once	TRBJ2-5	CASSPRQEETQYF	TGTGCCAGCTCACCACGTCAGGAAGAGACCCAGTACTTC
TRBV2	-	-	TRBJ2-1	CASSEALSGYNEQFF	TGTGCCAGCAGTGAAGCGCTTAGTGGGTACAATGAGCAGTTCTTC
TRBV6-5	TRBD1	-	TRBJ1-2	CASRRAGQGNGYTF	TGTGCCAGCAGACGCGCGGGACAGGGGAACGGCTACACCTTC
TRBV27	-	-	TRBJ2-2	CASSERVTGELFF	TGTGCCAGCTCCGAGCGGGTCACCGGGGAGCTGTTTTTT
TRBV5-1	TRBD1	-	TRBJ2-7	CASSLGNRGNDEQYF	TGCGCCAGCAGCTTGGGTAACAGGGGGAACGACGAGCAGTACTTC
TRBV6-1	-	few	TRBJ1-1	CASSEESAEAFF	TGTGCCAGCAGTGAAGAAAGTGCTGAAGCTTTCTTT
TRBV28	TRBD1	-	TRBJ2-7	CASGDRAPYEQYF	TGTGCCAGCGGGGACAGGGCTCCCTACGAGCAGTACTTC
TRBV2	-	-	TRBJ1-6	CASTYRGNSPLHF	TGTGCCAGCACATATAGGGGAAATTCACCCCTCCACTTT
TRBV4-1	-	-	TRBJ1-3	CASSLAGLGPGNTIYF	TGCGCCAGCAGTCTGGCAGGTTTGGGGCCTGGAAACACCATATATTTT
TRBV7-1	-	-	TRBJ2-2	CASSPYTGELFF	TGTGCCAGCAGCCCCTACACCGGGGAGCTGTTTTTT
TRBV4-2	-	few	TRBJ1-6	CASSQGTGQYNSPLHF	TGTGCCAGCAGCCAGGGTACAGGACAGTATAATTCACCCCTCCACTTT
TRBV28	-	-	TRBJ1-2	CASSSGAGGGYTF	TGTGCCAGCAGTTCCGGTGCGGGGGGAGGCTACACCTTC
TRBV7-7	-	-	TRBJ2-7	CASSSGHYYEQYF	TGTGCTAGCAGCTCCGGACACTACTACGAGCAGTACTTC
TRBV5-4	TRBD1	-	TRBJ2-3	CASSSDRGQKDTQYF	TGTGCCAGCAGCTCCGACAGGGGGCAAAAAGATACGCAGTATTTT
TRBV28	TRBD1	-	TRBJ1-1	CASGPRGTGSGTEAFF	TGTGCCAGCGGGCCTCGGGGGACAGGGAGTGGCACTGAAGCTTTCTTT
TRBV7-2	TRBD1	-	TRBJ1-2	CASSLGGQEGYGYTF	TGTGCCAGCAGCTTAGGAGGACAGGAGGGCTATGGCTACACCTTC
TRBV6-5	-	-	TRBJ2-2	CASQGETTGELFF	TGTGCCAGCCAAGGGGAGACCACCGGGGAGCTGTTTTTT
TRBV19	-	few	TRBJ1-4	CASSIRDLEKLFF	TGTGCCAGTAGTATCCGGGACCTTGAAAAACTGTTTTTT
TRBV19	TRBD2	-	TRBJ2-2	CATLSGTSGTGELFF	TGTGCCACTCTCTCCGGGACTAGCGGGACCGGGGAGCTGTTTTTT
TRBV5-4	-	-	TRBJ1-1	CASSPRDNTEAFF	TGTGCCAGCAGCCCCCGGGACAACACTGAAGCTTTCTTT
TRBV27	TRBD1	-	TRBJ2-7	CASSLTGGPFLFEQYF	TGTGCCAGCAGCCTAACAGGGGGCCCCTTCCTCTTCGAGCAGTACTTC
TRBV4-1	-	-	TRBJ2-2	CASSHARNRAGELFF	TGCGCCAGCAGCCACGCTCGTAATAGGGCCGGGGAGCTGTTTTTT
TRBV25-1	-	once	TRBJ1-1	CASSLGPNTEAFF	TGTGCCAGCAGTCTGGGTCCGAACACTGAAGCTTTCTTT
TRBV4-3	TRBD2	-	TRBJ2-2	CASSQDLGTSGTGELFF	TGCGCCAGCAGCCAAGATCTGGGGACTAGCGGGACCGGGGAGCTGTTTTTT
TRBV2	-	-	TRBJ1-5	CASSYGLTASQPQHF	TGTGCCAGCAGCTACGGCCTCACGGCTAGTCAGCCCCAGCATTTT
TRBV7-9	-	once	TRBJ2-7	CASSSQGYEQYF	TGTGCCAGCAGCTCGCAGGGTTACGAGCAGTACTTC
TRBV5-3	-	-	TRBJ1-3	CARGCWASSGNTIYF	TGTGCCAGAGGGTGTTGGGCCAGCTCTGGAAACACCATATATTTT
TRBV20-1	TRBD2	-	TRBJ2-3	CSARIGGTQYF	TGCAGTGCTAGAATCGGGGGGACGCAGTATTTT
TRBV4-1	-	many	TRBJ1-1	CASSQGHQGYGAEAFF	TGCGCCAGCAGCCAAGGTCATCAGGGGTACGGGGCTGAAGCTTTCTTT
TRBV11-2	-	-	TRBJ1-5	CASSSNPGNQPQHF	TGTGCCAGCAGCTCAAACCCCGGTAATCAGCCCCAGCATTTT
TRBV19	-	-	TRBJ2-1	CASSIQGTSNEQFF	TGTGCCAGTAGTATACAGGGTACATCGAATGAGCAGTTCTTC
TRBV9	-	-	TRBJ1-4	CASSVETTGKLFF	TGTGCCAGCAGCGTAGAGACAACAGGAAAACTGTTTTTT
TRBV6-1	-	-	TRBJ2-5	CASSEAGETQYF	TGTGCCAGCAGTGAAGCTGGGGAGACCCAGTACTTC
TRBV7-6	TRBD2	few	TRBJ2-3	CASSPVVAGSTDTQYF	TGTGCCAGCAGCCCAGTGGTAGCGGGATCCACAGATACGCAGTATTTT
TRBV9	-	-	TRBJ1-1	CASSVGGRNTEAFF	TGTGCCAGCAGCGTAGGGGGACGGAACACTGAAGCTTTCTTT
TRBV28	TRBD2	-	TRBJ2-3	CASRGTSGRAGDTQYF	TGTGCCAGCAGGGGGACTAGCGGGAGGGCCGGCGATACGCAGTATTTT
TRBV18	TRBD1	-	TRBJ1-3	CASSPAGQKLLRNTIYF	TGTGCCAGCTCACCAGCGGGACAGAAACTTCTGAGAAACACCATATATTTT
TRBV15	-	-	TRBJ1-2	CATSGSFGGRAPKTYTF	TGTGCCACCAGCGGATCTTTTGGAGGGAGGGCCCCAAAGACCTACACCTTC